One sample yielded the 13 T cell receptor beta chains listed below, sequenced in a study of T cells after yellow fever vaccination. One entry per CDR3 protein, called by TCRdb with MiXCR from the 5' RACE reads. The table lists approximately 250,000 distinct CDR3 sequences, roughly 3.5% of them singletons. Material: PBMCs, obtained 15 days after the yellow fever booster vaccination. These receptors all stem from a man between 18 and 35 years old who received the YFV17D yellow fever vaccine.

V and J are TRBV2 and TRBJ2-3; D uncertain. The CDR3 covers 13 residues. Trimming cost V 1 base and J 5 bases, with 7 bases left between them. Germline assignment: CDR1 SNHLY and CDR2 FYNNEI. CDR3 sequence: CASSEVPEDTQYF. CDR3 DNA sequence: TGTGCCAGCAGTGAAGTTCCGGAAGATACGCAGTATTTT.

This clonotype was seen repeatedly, ten times or more. The J gene is TRBJ1-5, the V gene TRBV12-3 or TRBV12-4; D remains ambiguous. This CDR3 is built from 15 residues. V was cut by 3 bases and J by 4 bases, with 13 bases left in between. The CDR3: CASSLRAGANQPQHF. The DNA for the CDR3 is TGTGCCAGCAGTTTGAGGGCAGGAGCAAATCAGCCCCAGCATTTT.

The chain employs TRBV12-3 or TRBV12-4 and TRBJ1-5, with D possibly being TRBD1 (6 bases). This CDR3 spans 14 amino acids. V lost 7 bases to trimming and J lost 6 bases, with 16 bases between them. The CDR3 region is CASKFQGNSQPQHF. DNA of the CDR3: TGTGCCAGCAAATTCCAGGGGAATAGTCAGCCCCAGCATTTT.

This clonotype was recorded many times. This sequence joins TRBV12-3 or TRBV12-4 and TRBJ2-3; the D gene is possibly TRBD2 (6 bases). There are 15 residues in the CDR3. The ends were cut back, 7 bases at V and 9 bases at J, with 23 bases in the middle. The CDR3 nucleotides are TGTGCCAGCATTCTTGGGACTCCGCTAAGGGGAACGCAGTATTTT. Residues: CASILGTPLRGTQYF.

This clonotype was recorded many times. The V gene is TRBV12-3 or TRBV12-4, the J gene TRBJ2-7; no firm D call. V was pared by 3 bases and J by 3 bases, with 9 bases between. CDR3 size: 13 residues. CDR3 bases: TGTGCCAGCAGTTTGGGCAGGATCTACGAGCAGTACTTC. Translated: CASSLGRIYEQYF.

This clonotype appeared many times. The chain couples TRBV3-1 to TRBJ2-5; 8 bases line up with TRBD2. CDR1 is LGHDT, CDR2 YNNKEL, per germline (reference sequence). V dropped 5 bases and J dropped 4; count of bases not matched to a gene: 9. The CDR3 contains 15 residues. The CDR3 DNA follows: TGTGCCAGCAGCGGAGCGGGGGTGATTCGAGAGACCCAGTACTTC. It translates to CASSGAGVIRETQYF.

The table lists this clonotype with many counts. The CDR3 sequence is CATGEGARGRTEGYTF. In nucleotides, the CDR3 is TGTGCCACCGGGGAGGGGGCTCGGGGTAGGACGGAAGGCTACACCTTC. The chain recombines TRBV3-1 with TRBJ1-2, with TRBD1 matching 7 bases. With 10 bases clipped from V and 8 bases from J, the junction kept 22 bases outside the gene matches. The CDR3 contains 16 residues. CDR1 is LGHDT and CDR2 is YNNKEL in the germline V gene (reference sequence).

There are many counts of this clonotype. The chain recombines TRBV7-2 with TRBJ2-3; TRBD1 matches at 10 bases. The CDR3 is 18 amino acids. From germline, CDR1 is SGHTA and CDR2 FQGNSA. The V and J ends lost 1 base and 4 bases, in that order; junction bases with no gene match: 11. DNA for the CDR3: TGTGCCAGCAGCTTAGATGGGGACAGGGGTATAAGGGCAGATACGCAGTATTTT. Translating it yields CASSLDGDRGIRADTQYF.

This chain links TRBV5-4 with TRBJ2-3, with D unresolved. The CDR3 totals 16 residues. The V and J ends lost 4 bases and 1 base respectively, with 16 bases between them. CDR1 is SGHNT and CDR2 is YYREEE in the germline V gene (reference sequence). The CDR3 DNA follows: TGTGCCAGCAGCGCGTTTTTGGCTGTTGGCACAGATACGCAGTATTTT. Translation: CASSAFLAVGTDTQYF.

This clonotype was found many times. The chain combines TRBV27 with TRBJ2-7; 9 bases map to TRBD2. This CDR3 contains 16 residues. Germline values: CDR1 MNHEY, CDR2 SMNVEV (reference sequence). J lost 7 bases, V lost 10 bases, and 20 bases had no gene match. The CDR3 is CATTAGGPSGYEEQYF. The CDR3 nucleotides read TGTGCCACCACGGCGGGGGGGCCCAGCGGTTACGAAGAGCAGTACTTC.

This clonotype appeared many times. This chain connects TRBV12-3 or TRBV12-4 to TRBJ1-2; D perhaps matches TRBD1 (6 bases). The ends were cut back, 0 bases at V and 4 bases at J, with 9 bases in the middle. CDR3 length: 14 amino acids. The DNA of the CDR3 is TGTGCCAGCAGTTTAGCGGGGGGCTTCTATGGCTACACCTTC. Protein product: CASSLAGGFYGYTF.

The table lists this clonotype with a few counts. The V and J genes are TRBV5-5 and TRBJ2-7; maybe TRBD2 (7 bases). CDR3 length equals 16 residues. Trimming cost V 4 bases and J 6 bases, with 23 bases left between them. Germline values: CDR1 SGHKS, CDR2 YYEKEE (reference sequence). CDR3 sequence: CASSRGRLDRLGEQYF. The DNA of the CDR3 is TGTGCCAGCAGCCGCGGGAGACTAGACAGGTTGGGCGAGCAGTACTTC.

This clonotype showed up many times. J is TRBJ2-3 and V is TRBV7-9; D is perhaps TRBD2 (6 bases). Per germline, CDR1 SEHNR and CDR2 FQNEAQ (reference sequence). CDR3 length equals 14 residues. Trimming stripped 5 bases from V and 4 bases from J, with 13 bases between. DNA for the CDR3: TGTGCCAGCAGCCCAACATGGGGGGCAGATACGCAGTATTTT. The encoded protein is CASSPTWGADTQYF.